These T cell receptor beta chains were read from a single sample in a study of T cell repertoires in ileal Crohn's disease. This table comes from immunoSEQ multiplex PCR, and its TCRdb copy is limited to in-frame clones, with some not included. Seen here are more than 12,000 clones, more than 60% observed once, and the top ten hold under 5%. The sequencing sample was made of ileal tissue. These TCRs come from an adult with Crohn's disease. CDR3s include the opening cysteine and the closing phenylalanine or tryptophan. D genes are given only for firm matches. Clone size is not always given. Where it is, it says once, few, many or a class for expanded clones.

14 | . | . | TRBJ1-2 | TRBV30 | CAWSVLEGYYGYTF | TGTGCCTGGAGTGTACTGGAAGGTTACTATGGCTACACCTTC
14 | . | once | TRBJ1-1 | TRBV27 | CASSSGLRNTEAFF | TGTGCCAGCAGTTCCGGGCTTAGGAACACTGAAGCTTTCTTT
14 | . | medium-sized | TRBJ1-1 | TRBV9 | CASSARQTVTEAFF | TGTGCCAGCAGCGCCCGACAGACCGTCACTGAAGCTTTCTTT
14 | . | . | TRBJ1-1 | TRBV18 | CASSPQAGNTEAFF | TGTGCCAGCTCACCCCAGGCAGGTAACACTGAAGCTTTCTTT
15 | TRBD1 | . | TRBJ2-3 | TRBV30 | CAWSRQGASTDTQYF | TGTGCCTGGAGCCGACAGGGGGCTAGCACAGATACGCAGTATTTT
12 | . | . | TRBJ2-1 | TRBV7-9 | CASSEISNEQFF | TGTGCCAGCAGCGAAATTAGCAATGAGCAGTTCTTC
17 | TRBD2 | . | TRBJ2-7 | TRBV7-8 | CASSSPGPQAGLGEQYF | TGTGCCAGCAGCTCCCCGGGGCCTCAAGCGGGATTGGGCGAGCAGTACTTC
17 | . | once | TRBJ1-4 | TRBV5-5 | CASSFSLEWQINEKLFF | TGTGCCAGCAGCTTTTCCCTTGAGTGGCAGATAAATGAAAAACTGTTTTTT
17 | TRBD2 | . | TRBJ2-3 | TRBV7-2 | CASSSRPAGSSTDTQYF | TGTGCCAGCAGCTCCCGGCCAGCGGGGTCTAGCACAGATACGCAGTATTTT
11 | . | few | TRBJ1-1 | TRBV15 | CATSRDTEAFF | TGTGCCACCAGCAGAGACACTGAAGCTTTCTTT
14 | . | . | TRBJ2-2 | TRBV18 | CASHLGSHTGELFF | TGTGCCAGCCATCTAGGGTCCCACACCGGGGAGCTGTTTTTT
17 | . | . | TRBJ2-1 | TRBV4-1 | CASSHPAGQAPTGEQFF | TGCGCCAGCAGCCACCCCGCGGGGCAGGCTCCAACGGGGGAGCAGTTCTTC
14 | TRBD1 | . | TRBJ1-4 | TRBV5-6 | CASRRQGKDEKLFF | TGTGCCAGCAGACGACAGGGAAAGGATGAAAAACTGTTTTTT
12 | TRBD1 | . | TRBJ2-5 | TRBV5-5 | CASTPRGQTQYF | TGTGCCAGCACCCCGAGGGGGCAGACCCAGTACTTC
14 | TRBD1 | few | TRBJ2-7 | TRBV18 | CASSPGQGAREQYF | TGTGCCAGCTCACCGGGACAGGGGGCGAGGGAGCAGTACTTC
14 | . | . | TRBJ2-7 | TRBV5-1 | CASSPEAVPYEQYF | TGCGCCAGCAGCCCGGAGGCGGTTCCCTACGAGCAGTACTTC
13 | TRBD1 | . | TRBJ1-1 | TRBV11-1 | CASSSRGRTEAFF | TGTGCCAGCAGCTCGAGGGGGCGGACTGAAGCTTTCTTT
13 | . | . | TRBJ2-1 | TRBV6-1 | CASMPFYANEQFF | TGTGCCAGCATGCCTTTTTATGCCAATGAGCAGTTCTTC
14 | TRBD2 | few | TRBJ2-7 | TRBV2 | CASSDDSGGYEQYF | TGTGCCAGCAGTGATGATAGCGGGGGATACGAGCAGTACTTC
13 | . | . | TRBJ1-4 | TRBV30 | CAWTDGMNEKLFF | TGTGCCTGGACGGACGGGATGAATGAAAAACTGTTTTTT
17 | . | . | TRBJ1-4 | TRBV21-1 | CASSKDGTGTFDEKLFF | TGTGCCAGCAGCAAAGACGGGACAGGGACATTTGATGAAAAACTGTTTTTT
14 | . | . | TRBJ1-1 | TRBV5-1 | CASSLVGPNTEAFF | TGCGCCAGCAGCTTGGTGGGACCAAACACTGAAGCTTTCTTT
10 | . | . | TRBJ1-1 | TRBV20-1 | CSARGQEAFF | TGCAGTGCTAGAGGACAGGAAGCTTTCTTT
13 | TRBD2 | . | TRBJ2-1 | TRBV6-6 | CASRILAAGEQFF | TGTGCCAGCAGGATCCTAGCGGCGGGTGAGCAGTTCTTC
14 | . | few | TRBJ1-1 | TRBV19 | CASSMNRVSTEAFF | TGTGCCAGTAGTATGAACAGAGTAAGCACTGAAGCTTTCTTT
15 | TRBD2 | few | TRBJ2-7 | TRBV7-2 | CASSLVSSGSYEQYF | TGTGCCAGCAGCTTAGTTAGTAGCGGGAGCTACGAGCAGTACTTC
14 | . | once | TRBJ1-5 | TRBV7-9 | CASSLEGGRQPQHF | TGTGCCAGCAGCTTAGAGGGGGGGCGGCAGCCCCAGCATTTT
14 | . | . | TRBJ1-1 | TRBV6-1 | CASSQSSFDTEAFF | TGTGCCAGCAGTCAAAGTAGTTTTGACACTGAAGCTTTCTTT